These 15 T cell receptor beta chains came from one sample sequenced in a study of neurological immune-mediated disorders (dated by TCRdb to about 2019). Library preparation used 5' RACE. Sequencing was performed on an Illumina HiSeq 2500. TCRdb passed the public sequencing reads through fastp at Q25 and MiXCR, retaining productive beta sequences. Entries are consolidated by CDR3 protein sequence, retaining the most common genes and DNA. The table for this sample lists about 27,000 distinct CDR3 sequences; 3% to 3.5% of them were counted only once. Of the sample, 7% is held by the ten largest clones. Input material: PBMCs. Every receptor here comes from a woman in her twenties or thirties with multiple sclerosis.

This clonotype was picked up a small number of times. This may be a read error: a much more frequent sequence differs by one nucleotide. The chain links TRBV5-1 to TRBJ2-1; a weak D match, TRBD2 (5 bases). CDR3 length: 12 residues. Between the trimmed V and J ends, which lost 4 bases and 7 bases, there was a span of 9 bases. The germline V gene has CDR1 SGHRS and CDR2 YFSETQ. CDR3 nucleotide sequence: TGCGCCAGCAGCACAATAGCGAATGAGCAGTTCTTC. It codes for CASSTIANEQFF.

This clonotype was observed many times. The rearrangement links TRBV20-1 to TRBJ1-2; D is possibly TRBD1 (5 bases). Germline-derived CDR1 and CDR2 are DFQATT and SNEGSKA (reference sequence). Trimming left V 1 base short and J 7 bases short, with 16 bases between. The CDR3 spans 14 residues. The DNA for the CDR3 is TGCAGTGCTAGAGGGGGCGTTGTGTGGGTTGGCTACACCTTC. Amino acid sequence: CSARGGVVWVGYTF.

Note on this clonotype: A much larger clonotype is one base distant, so this may be a read error. The chain has TRBV20-1 and TRBJ2-7, with D perhaps TRBD2 (6 bases). This CDR3 contains 13 residues. CDR1 is DFQATT and CDR2 is SNEGSKA in the germline V gene (reference sequence). Trimming shortened V by 5 bases and J by 7 bases, and 18 bases separated the two germline ends. Here the CDR3 reads CSAGTQRVEEQYF. CDR3 bases: TGCAGTGCTGGGACTCAAAGGGTCGAGGAGCAGTACTTC.

The rearrangement links TRBV11-3 to TRBJ2-1, with D maybe TRBD2 (5 bases). The CDR3 is 15 residues long. Trimming left V 4 bases short and J 4 bases short, with 14 bases between. The germline V gene has CDR1 SGHNT and CDR2 YENEEA. Here the CDR3 DNA reads TGTGCCAGCAGCTCGCCGAGGGAAAAATACAATGAGCAGTTCTTC. Amino acids: CASSSPREKYNEQFF.

This clonotype was observed many times. The chain joins TRBV29-1 to TRBJ2-1; D perhaps matches TRBD1 (6 bases). Germline CDR1 and CDR2: SQVTM and ANQGSEA. The CDR3 totals 13 residues. Trimming took 4 bases from V and 6 from J, leaving 13 bases between them. Here the CDR3 reads CSVGIRGSNEQFF. DNA for the CDR3: TGCAGCGTTGGTATCAGGGGAAGCAATGAGCAGTTCTTC.

At least ten counts were recorded for this clonotype. CDR3 DNA sequence: TGTGCCAGCAGCCAAGATTTTCAGTCCTACGAGCAGTACTTC. Protein product: CASSQDFQSYEQYF. The J gene is TRBJ2-7, the V gene TRBV3-1; D uncertain. Trimming took off 0 bases at V and 1 base at J, with 7 bases between the two ends. The CDR3 loop spans 14 amino acids. Germline values: CDR1 LGHDT, CDR2 YNNKEL (reference sequence).

This clonotype was counted at least ten times. This may come from a read error, since a much larger clone is one base off. The chain links TRBV28 to TRBJ1-6; maybe TRBD1 (5 bases). V lost 5 bases, J lost 11 bases, and 13 bases lay in between. CDR1 and CDR2 from the germline V gene are MDHEN and SYDVKM. The CDR3 is 13 residues long. CDR3 bases: TGTGCCAGCAGTCCTACCGGGACTACACCCCTCCACTTT. As protein: CASSPTGTTPLHF.

This clonotype was recorded a few times. This sequence may be a read error, since a much larger clone differs from it by one base. CDR3 coding DNA: TGCAGTGCCCAGCGGACGGGGAATGAGCAGTTCTTC. Translation: CSAQRTGNEQFF. The chain employs TRBV20-1 and TRBJ2-1, with D tentatively TRBD2 (5 bases). Germline CDR1 and CDR2: DFQATT and SNEGSKA (reference sequence). The CDR3 covers 12 residues. Deletions cut 6 bases from V and 7 bases from J, with 13 bases between.

This clonotype was detected many times. The gene calls are TRBV18 and TRBJ2-2, with D maybe TRBD2 (6 bases). V was trimmed by 3 bases and J by 4 bases, leaving 9 bases between them. CDR1 is KGHSH, CDR2 LQKENI, per germline. The CDR3 has 14 residues. This chain's CDR3 is CASSPNGGTGELFF. CDR3 sequence (DNA): TGTGCCAGCTCACCGAACGGGGGCACCGGGGAGCTGTTTTTT.

This clonotype was detected many times. CDR3 DNA sequence: TGCAGCGTTGAAGAATTCGGTACTAGCGGGAGTGGCTACGAGCAGTACTTC. Translating gives CSVEEFGTSGSGYEQYF. The chain links TRBV29-1 to TRBJ2-7; 11 nucleotides line up with TRBD2. The CDR3 contains 17 residues. With V trimmed by 0 bases and J by 3 bases, 10 bases remained unmatched. CDR1 and CDR2 (germline): SQVTM, ANQGSEA.

Ten or more counts support this clonotype. The J gene is TRBJ2-7, the V gene TRBV20-1; no firm D call. Germline V lookup: CDR1 DFQATT, CDR2 SNEGSKA (reference sequence). The CDR3 extends over 13 amino acids. V shed 4 bases and J shed 2 bases, with 12 bases lying between them. CDR3: CSATSRLTYEQYF. DNA for the CDR3: TGCAGTGCTACATCCCGCCTTACCTACGAGCAGTACTTC.

This clonotype was found many times. The genes are TRBV7-2 and TRBJ2-5, with TRBD2 matching 7 bases. The CDR3 extends over 17 amino acids. Germline values: CDR1 SGHTA, CDR2 FQGNSA. The V and J ends lost 5 bases and 2 bases, in that order; junction bases with no gene match: 14. In DNA form, the CDR3 reads TGTGCCAGCAGCCCTCATCAAGTACTAGCGAGACAAGAGACCCAGTACTTC. Translation gives CASSPHQVLARQETQYF.

There are many counts of this clonotype. A much bigger clone sits one base away, suggesting this may be a read error. The chain joins TRBV5-1 to TRBJ2-2; TRBD2 matches 7 bases. Germline lookup yields CDR1 SGHRS and CDR2 YFSETQ. V dropped 8 bases and J dropped 4; count of bases not matched to a gene: 17. This CDR3 comprises 17 residues. The DNA of the CDR3 is TGCGCCAGTCCGCCCCGTCAAGCGGGACTTATCACCGGGGAGCTGTTTTTT. Translating it yields CASPPRQAGLITGELFF.

This clonotype appeared many times. This sequence joins TRBV5-1 and TRBJ2-7; 7 bases line up with TRBD1. The CDR3 extends over 14 amino acids. Trimming cost V 3 bases and J 2 bases; bases outside gene matches: 5. Per the germline V gene, CDR1 is SGHRS and CDR2 is YFSETQ. In DNA form, the CDR3 reads TGCGCCAGCAGCTACAGGGGTGATCCCTACGAGCAGTACTTC. The encoded protein is CASSYRGDPYEQYF.

Relative to its sample, this clonotype is medium-sized. The V and J genes are TRBV7-2 and TRBJ2-2, with a possible D match to TRBD1 (5 bases). CDR3 length: 14 amino acids. Germline V gene sequence: CDR1 SGHTA, CDR2 FQGNSA. Between the trimmed V and J ends, which lost 1 base and 6 bases, there was a span of 9 bases. CDR3 nucleotide sequence: TGTGCCAGCAGCTTAGGCCAGGGCCCCGGGGAGCTGTTTTTT. This sequence encodes CASSLGQGPGELFF.